The following is a T cell receptor (beta chain) sequence with its context. Its antigen is as yet unknown. The authors made TCR cDNA by 5'RACE template switching, adding a universal primer site and UMIs. Each CDR3 protein is one row after TCRdb ran MiXCR on the 5' RACE reads. The sample yields under 600,000 distinct CDR3 sequences, approximately 15% seen once. The CDR3 has 16 residues. The V gene lost 2 bases and the J gene lost 8 bases, with 21 bases spanning the gap. The sample belongs to a study of T cells after yellow fever vaccination. Study outcomes and limitations: There was a possibility that FACS-sorted repertoires contained abundant clonotypes contaminating from the bulk population. The booster response re-showed most primary clones: around 95% CD4, about 89% CD8. Weaker, the secondary response had a peak occurring faster, on day 5 versus 15.

The V gene is TRBV12-3 or TRBV12-4, the J gene TRBJ2-5; D might be TRBD1 (6 bases). The sequence was collected from a man aged 25 to 40 who received the YFV17D yellow fever vaccine. Sequenced here: PBMCs, sampled on the day of the yellow fever booster vaccination. The CDR3 sequence: CASSLSTQGGPDTQYF. CDR3 DNA: TGTGCCAGCAGTTTATCAACACAGGGTGGTCCCGATACCCAGTACTTC.